The present T cell receptor (beta chain) was sequenced within a study of technical replicates of blood from a few donors. TCRdb keeps only in-frame clones here, not all; method: immunoSEQ multiplex PCR. The top ten hold under 0.5% of the sample, which has under 80,000 clones, 91% seen once. This clone was seen a single time. This clonotype originated in a human donor in good health. Some clones in this sample may be carry-over from other donors' samples. Specimen: T cells isolated from PBMCs.

The DNA for the CDR3 is TGTGCCAGCAGCTTTCTCGCAGGGGGCGACGGCTACACCTTC. It yields the protein CASSFLAGGDGYTF. The chain joins TRBV7-2 to TRBJ1-2, with TRBD1 matching over 8 bases. Germline CDR1 and CDR2: SGHTA and FQGNSA. V trimming: 3 bases; J trimming: 8 bases; junction bases outside the gene matches: 8. CDR3 length: 14 amino acids.